A single sample gave rise to the 13 T cell receptor beta chains below, sequenced in a study of blood T cell repertoires in COVID-19. Some clones are missing from TCRdb's copy, which holds only in-frame ones; the method was immunoSEQ multiplex PCR. This table holds approximately 190,000 clones, nearly 85% found once. Sequences were obtained from peripheral blood. These receptors originate from a young woman with acute or convalescent COVID-19.

This clone is a singleton in its sample. The sample contains more than one DNA sequence encoding this CDR3. The rearrangement joins TRBV18 to TRBJ2-3, with 7 bases aligning to TRBD2. The germline gives CDR1 KGHSH, CDR2 LQKENI. CDR3 length: 16 amino acids. Losses at the gene ends were 1 base for V and 0 bases for J; bases not matched to a gene: 4. The CDR3 here is CASSPRRGSSTDTQYF. CDR3 in DNA: TGTGCCAGCTCACCACGGCGGGGGAGTAGCACAGATACGCAGTATTTT.

This rearrangement joins TRBV9 to TRBJ2-5; the match to TRBD2 covers 7 bases. The CDR3 loop spans 16 amino acids. Germline CDR1 reads SGDLS; CDR2 reads YYNGEE. J lost 1 base, V lost 0 bases, and 6 bases had no gene match. CDR3 nucleotide sequence: TGTGCCAGCAGCGTAGCCCCCGGGACTATCCAAGAGACCCAGTACTTC. This translates into CASSVAPGTIQETQYF.

This clone was observed a single time. The CDR3 nucleotides read TGTGCCAGCAGCCCCGCCGGGCGGAGGGAGACCCAGTACTTC. Translating it yields CASSPAGRRETQYF. V gene TRBV5-6 combines with J gene TRBJ2-5, with D perhaps matching TRBD2 (5 bases). Trimming left V 4 bases short and J 5 bases short, with 15 bases between. This CDR3 has 14 amino acids. Germline lookup yields CDR1 SGHDT and CDR2 YYEEEE.

This clone was seen a single time. The chain couples TRBV7-9 to TRBJ2-5; weak D call: TRBD2 (6 bases). With 4 bases removed from V and 10 bases from J, the gap between germline ends came to 10 bases. Germline assignment: CDR1 SEHNR and CDR2 FQNEAQ (reference sequence). This CDR3 is 11 amino acids long. The CDR3 here is CASSSAGGQYF. CDR3 DNA: TGTGCCAGCAGCTCAGCCGGGGGCCAGTACTTC.

V gene TRBV5-6 combines with J gene TRBJ2-7; weak D call: TRBD2 (6 bases). The CDR3 has 15 amino acids. Germline lookup yields CDR1 SGHDT and CDR2 YYEEEE. V lost 4 bases and J lost 2, with 16 bases in between. The CDR3 is CASSGGRDFTYEQYF. The CDR3 DNA reads TGTGCCAGCAGCGGAGGGCGGGACTTTACCTACGAGCAGTACTTC.

The chain joins TRBV6-6 to TRBJ1-6, with a possible D match to TRBD1 (5 bases). The CDR3 extends over 13 amino acids. CDR1 and CDR2 (germline): MNHNY, SVGAGI (reference sequence). With 6 bases removed from V and 10 bases from J, the gap between germline ends came to 13 bases. The CDR3 is CASSHGGLSPLHF. In DNA form, the CDR3 reads TGTGCCAGCAGCCACGGGGGGTTATCACCCCTCCACTTT.

The chain recombines TRBV5-1 with TRBJ1-2; a weak D match, TRBD1 (6 bases). CDR1 and CDR2 (germline): SGHRS, YFSETQ. The CDR3 is 13 residues long. Between the trimmed V and J ends, which lost 3 bases and 8 bases, there was a span of 14 bases. CDR3 DNA sequence: TGCGCCAGCAGCTCACAGGGTACGGGGGGCTACACCTTC. Its protein is CASSSQGTGGYTF.

The gene calls are TRBV7-8 and TRBJ1-2, with D possibly TRBD1 on 5 matching bases. Germline V CDR1 and CDR2: SGHVS, FQNEAQ. This CDR3 contains 13 residues. Trimming pared 6 bases from V and 7 bases from J, leaving 15 bases between. The CDR3: CASSYQGFSGYTF. CDR3 nucleotides: TGTGCCAGCAGTTACCAGGGATTTTCTGGCTACACCTTC.

The genes are TRBV11-3 and TRBJ2-1; perhaps TRBD2 as D (5 bases). The CDR3 is made up of 14 amino acids. Germline assignment: CDR1 SGHNT and CDR2 YENEEA. V lost 0 bases and J lost 9, with 12 bases in between. The CDR3 bases are TGTGCCAGCAGCTTAGATCAAACGGCGGGTGAGCAGTTCTTC. Residues: CASSLDQTAGEQFF.

V usage is TRBV5-4 and J usage is TRBJ1-1, with D tentatively TRBD1 (6 bases). V was shortened by 4 bases and J by 4 bases, with 14 bases between the two germline ends. This CDR3 comprises 14 residues. CDR1 and CDR2 (germline): SGHNT, YYREEE (reference sequence). The CDR3 DNA reads as TGTGCCAGCAGCGGAATACAGGGTGGCACTGAAGCTTTCTTT. This encodes CASSGIQGGTEAFF. The complete variable domain, with remaining parts taken from reference TRBV5-4 and TRBJ1-1, reads ETGVTQSPTHLIKTRGQQVTLRCSSQSGHNTVSWYQQALGQGPQFIFQYYREEENGRGNFPPRFSGLQFPNYSSELNVNALELDDSALYLCASSGIQGGTEAFFGQGTRLTVV.

The chain is built from TRBV15 and TRBJ2-2; D is unclear. The V end lost 2 bases, the J end lost 1 base, and 8 bases lay between the germline ends. This CDR3 has 15 residues. CDR1 is LNHNV, CDR2 YYDKDF, per germline (reference sequence). The CDR3 here is CATSRPSGNTGELFF. CDR3 DNA sequence: TGTGCCACCAGCAGACCTTCGGGGAACACCGGGGAGCTGTTTTTT.

The chain uses TRBV28 and TRBJ1-3, with TRBD1 identical over 9 bases. V gave up 5 bases and J gave up 1 base; unmatched junction bases: 15. The CDR3 is made up of 19 amino acids. The germline gives CDR1 MDHEN, CDR2 SYDVKM. CDR3 protein: CASSRRQGVYGLSGNTIYF. The DNA of the CDR3 is TGTGCCAGCAGTCGACGACAGGGGGTATATGGGTTGTCTGGAAACACCATATATTTT.

The V gene is TRBV9, the J gene TRBJ1-4; 8 bases align to TRBD1. The CDR3 length is 17 residues. V gave up 3 bases and J gave up 2 bases; unmatched junction bases: 9. Germline CDR1 SGDLS, CDR2 YYNGEE. As DNA, the CDR3 is TGTGCCAGCAGCGCGACAGGGGAGGGATTGACTAATGAAAAACTGTTTTTT. Its protein product is CASSATGEGLTNEKLFF.